This entry features one T cell receptor (beta chain) sequence. The data were obtained in a study of beta chain features in type 1 diabetes. Germline CDR1 and CDR2: SGDLS and YYNGEE. The CDR3 runs to 12 residues. V was shortened by 1 base and J by 6 bases, with 8 bases between the two germline ends. Sequencing targeted expressed TCRB transcripts, as all isolated RNA had been reverse transcribed. Clones were sequenced by immunoSEQ multiplex PCR, and TCRdb holds only the in-frame ones, with some missing. The sample yields 200,000 to 250,000 clones, roughly two thirds seen once. Sequenced sample: naive CD4+ T cells from blood. This TCR derives from a young man in good health. The chain joins TRBV9 to TRBJ2-7; TRBD1 might be the D (6 bases). The CDR3 region is CASSVLGGEQYF. DNA for the CDR3: TGTGCCAGCAGCGTATTAGGGGGCGAGCAGTACTTC. Full variable domain (rest looked up from reference TRBV9 and TRBJ2-7): DSGVTQTPKHLITATGQRVTLRCSPRSGDLSVYWYQQSLDQGLQFLIQYYNGEERAKGNILERFSAQQFPDLHSELNLSSLELGDSALYFCASSVLGGEQYFGPGTRLTVT.